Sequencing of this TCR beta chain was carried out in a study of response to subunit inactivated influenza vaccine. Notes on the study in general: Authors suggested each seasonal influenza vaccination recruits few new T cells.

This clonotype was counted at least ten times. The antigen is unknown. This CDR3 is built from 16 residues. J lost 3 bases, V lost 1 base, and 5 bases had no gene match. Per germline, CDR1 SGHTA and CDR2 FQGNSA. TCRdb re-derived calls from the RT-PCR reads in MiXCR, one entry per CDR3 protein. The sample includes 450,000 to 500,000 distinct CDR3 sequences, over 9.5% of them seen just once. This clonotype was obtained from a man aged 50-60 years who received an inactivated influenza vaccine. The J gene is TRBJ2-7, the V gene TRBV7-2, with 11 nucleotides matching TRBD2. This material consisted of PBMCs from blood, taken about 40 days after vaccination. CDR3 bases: TGTGCCAGCAGCTTAGGAGCTAGCGGGGGGTACTACGAGCAGTACTTC. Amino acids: CASSLGASGGYYEQYF.